One sample yielded the 7 T cell receptor beta chains listed below, sequenced in a study of blood T cell repertoires in COVID-19. Generated by immunoSEQ multiplex PCR, the TCRdb table keeps only in-frame clones and is missing some. This sample carries a few hundred thousand clones, roughly 91% of them seen once, and the ten largest clones take about 0.6%. Specimen: PBMCs or T cells enriched from blood (not recorded which). The origin of the receptors is a man between 18 and 29 years old who had recovered from COVID-19.

This clone has more than one count but fewer than ten. This chain connects TRBV7-9 to TRBJ2-2; 9 bases fit TRBD2. This CDR3 comprises 16 residues. The V gene end was trimmed by 1 base and the J gene end by 1 base; junction bases not matched to a gene: 1. Germline V gives CDR1 SEHNR, CDR2 FQNEAQ (reference sequence). The CDR3 here is CASSLVSGRNTGELFF. The DNA for the CDR3 is TGTGCCAGCAGCTTAGTTAGCGGGAGGAACACCGGGGAGCTGTTTTTT.

The gene calls are TRBV5-4 and TRBJ1-2, with D maybe TRBD1 (5 bases). Per the germline V gene, CDR1 is SGHNT and CDR2 is YYREEE (reference sequence). CDR3 size: 15 residues. Trimming removed 4 bases at V and 1 base at J, with 14 bases between. The CDR3 nucleotides read TGTGCCAGCAGCCCGGCGGTGGGGGGTAACTATGGCTACACCTTC. This codes for CASSPAVGGNYGYTF.

V is TRBV5-1 and J is TRBJ1-2; possibly TRBD1 for D (5 bases). V was trimmed by 0 bases and J by 3 bases, leaving 12 bases between them. This CDR3 comprises 15 residues. CDR1 and CDR2 from the germline V gene are SGHRS and YFSETQ. The CDR3 region is CASSLAQGVDYGYTF. CDR3 DNA: TGCGCCAGCAGCTTGGCCCAGGGTGTGGACTATGGCTACACCTTC. The whole variable domain, remainder taken from reference TRBV5-1 and TRBJ1-2, is KAGVTQTPRYLIKTRGQQVTLSCSPISGHRSVSWYQQTPGQGLQFLFEYFSETQRNKGNFPGRFSGRQFSNSRSEMNVSTLELGDSALYLCASSLAQGVDYGYTFGSGTRLTVV.

The V and J genes are TRBV5-1 and TRBJ1-2; 7 bases agree with TRBD1. The V segment lost 4 bases and the J segment 14 bases; nucleotides outside the gene matches: 11. The CDR3 totals 12 residues. CDR1 is SGHRS and CDR2 is YFSETQ in the germline V gene. The CDR3 protein is CASSPDGQAETF. The CDR3 coding sequence is TGCGCCAGCAGCCCGGACGGACAGGCGGAGACCTTC.

The J gene is TRBJ2-3, the V gene TRBV5-4, with 9 positions matching TRBD2. CDR3 length equals 13 residues. In germline, CDR1 is SGHNT, CDR2 YYREEE (reference sequence). Trimming took 3 bases from V and 10 from J; bases not matched to a gene: 6. The DNA for the CDR3 is TGTGCCAGCAGCTCCTTCAAGCGGGAGGCGCAGTATTTT. Translating gives CASSSFKREAQYF.

This CDR3 is CASSLWGGQGDYEQFF. The CDR3 nucleotides read TGTGCCAGCAGTTTATGGGGGGGACAGGGGGACTATGAGCAGTTCTTC. This chain uses TRBV27 with TRBJ2-1; 11 nucleotides line up with TRBD1. Losses at the gene ends were 1 base for V and 8 bases for J; bases not matched to a gene: 7. CDR3 length equals 16 residues. CDR1 MNHEY and CDR2 SMNVEV come from the germline V gene (reference sequence).

This sequence joins TRBV20-1 and TRBJ1-1, with D possibly being TRBD1 (5 bases). From germline, CDR1 is DFQATT and CDR2 SNEGSKA (reference sequence). This CDR3 spans 15 amino acids. V lost 3 bases to trimming and J lost 4 bases, with 18 bases between them. In DNA, the CDR3 is TGCAGTGCTAGTGGAGTGGCAGGGAATCCCACTGAAGCTTTCTTT. Translating it yields CSASGVAGNPTEAFF.